Shown below are 14 T cell receptor beta chains from a single sample sequenced in a study of T cell responses to AZD1222 COVID-19 vaccine. Repertoires were generated with immunoSEQ multiplex PCR, while TCRdb's copy carries only in-frame clones and drops some. This table has some 170,000 clones, roughly 94% appearing once. The sequencing here drew on peripheral blood, taken 28 days after the second AZD1222 dose. Receptors were obtained from an adult who received the AZD1222 COVID-19 vaccine.

J is TRBJ1-6 and V is TRBV5-1; a weak D match, TRBD1 (6 bases). Trimming cost V 0 bases and J 7 bases, with 11 bases left between them. The germline V gene encodes CDR1 SGHRS and CDR2 YFSETQ. The CDR3 is 15 amino acids. CDR3 loop: CASSLVAGDNSPLHF. The CDR3 DNA reads TGCGCCAGCAGCTTGGTAGCAGGGGACAATTCACCCCTCCACTTT.

The chain recombines TRBV13 with TRBJ2-5; D uncertain. This CDR3 has 15 amino acids. The V gene lost 0 bases and the J gene lost 4 bases, with 12 bases spanning the gap. Germline CDR1 is PRHDT and CDR2 is FYEKMQ (reference sequence). The CDR3 is CASSLGAQSPETQYF. In nucleotides, the CDR3 is TGTGCCAGCAGCTTAGGCGCCCAGTCGCCAGAGACCCAGTACTTC.

This clone was seen a single time. The chain employs TRBV23-1 and TRBJ2-5; 7 bases are shared with TRBD2. Being an ORF, TRBV23-1 has a function that is uncertain. This CDR3 comprises 16 residues. Unmatched junction bases numbered 11, after V lost 2 bases and J lost 5 bases. The CDR3 DNA reads as TGCGCCAGCAGTCAAAGGTTCGGACTAGGGGTGGAGACCCAGTACTTC. Translating it yields CASSQRFGLGVETQYF.

The J gene is TRBJ1-3, the V gene TRBV19; D gene ambiguous. Trimming shortened V by 4 bases and J by 4 bases, and 11 bases separated the two germline ends. From germline, CDR1 is LNHDA and CDR2 SQIVND (reference sequence). The CDR3 runs 14 residues. CDR3: CASSTPGLGNTIYF. The DNA for the CDR3 is TGTGCCAGTAGTACCCCAGGCCTCGGAAACACCATATATTTT.

This clone was seen a single time. The chain combines TRBV6-5 with TRBJ1-1; D unresolved. The CDR3 spans 13 residues. The germline V gene encodes CDR1 MNHEY and CDR2 SVGAGI. V lost 7 bases and J lost 0, with 9 bases in between. CDR3 DNA: TGTGCCAGCAACCGGGCCTTGAACACTGAAGCTTTCTTT. Amino acid sequence: CASNRALNTEAFF.

This sequence joins TRBV7-3 and TRBJ2-2; 7 nucleotides match TRBD1. Germline V gene data show CDR1 as SGHTA and CDR2 as FQGTGA. Trimming at V came to 5 bases and at J to 6 bases, leaving 12 bases not matched to a gene. The CDR3 loop spans 16 amino acids. The CDR3 DNA is TGTGCCAGCAGCCCAACAGGGGATTATAGGGCCGGGGAGCTGTTTTTT. As protein: CASSPTGDYRAGELFF.

The CDR3 nucleotides are TGTGCCAGTAGGCGATTCGGAGAAAAACTGTTTTTT. Translation gives CASRRFGEKLFF. The chain links TRBV19 to TRBJ1-4; D is uncertain. V was cut by 6 bases and J by 8 bases, with 10 bases left in between. The CDR3 consists of 12 residues. From germline, CDR1 is LNHDA and CDR2 SQIVND (reference sequence).

The chain joins TRBV15 to TRBJ1-5; D call uncertain. CDR1 LNHNV and CDR2 YYDKDF come from the germline V gene (reference sequence). This CDR3 contains 15 residues. The V end was cut by 1 base, the J end by 7 bases, with 14 bases between. The CDR3: CATSRGNREGQPQHF. CDR3 DNA: TGTGCCACCAGCAGAGGGAATAGGGAAGGACAGCCCCAGCATTTT.

This chain joins TRBV7-9 and TRBJ2-1; 7 bases match TRBD1. Per germline, CDR1 SEHNR and CDR2 FQNEAQ (reference sequence). The trim removed 5 bases at V and 5 bases at J, leaving 6 bases unmatched. There are 14 residues in the CDR3. The CDR3 sequence is CASSLRQGNNEQFF. DNA of the CDR3: TGTGCCAGCAGCCTCCGACAGGGAAACAATGAGCAGTTCTTC.

The J gene is TRBJ1-1, the V gene TRBV7-2; unclear D gene. Germline CDR1 and CDR2: SGHTA and FQGNSA. The CDR3 loop spans 15 amino acids. The V end was cut by 5 bases, the J end by 0 bases, with 13 bases between. The CDR3 reads CASSLLVTMNTEAFF. DNA for the CDR3: TGTGCCAGCAGCCTCCTGGTGACTATGAACACTGAAGCTTTCTTT. The whole variable domain, remainder taken from reference TRBV7-2 and TRBJ1-1, is GAGVSQSPSNKVTEKGKDVELRCDPISGHTALYWYRQSLGQGLEFLIYFQGNSAPDKSGLPSDRFSAERTGGSVSTLTIQRTQQEDSAVYLCASSLLVTMNTEAFFGQGTRLTVV.

The V gene is TRBV4-2, the J gene TRBJ2-7; TRBD2 aligns across 14 bases. The CDR3 consists of 15 residues. The J segment lost 2 bases and the V segment lost 3 bases, leaving 0 bases of the junction unmatched. Germline-derived CDR1 and CDR2 are LGHNA and YNFKEQ. In nucleotides, the CDR3 is TGTGCCAGCAGCCAGGGACTAGCGGGGGCCTACGAGCAGTACTTC. This translates into CASSQGLAGAYEQYF.

In its sample, this clone was seen once. The V gene is TRBV30, the J gene TRBJ1-1, with 9 bases identical to TRBD1. CDR3 length: 12 residues. V trimming: 3 bases; J trimming: 8 bases; junction bases outside the gene matches: 4. Germline V lookup: CDR1 GTSNPN, CDR2 SVGIG (reference sequence). The CDR3 DNA sequence: TGTGCCTGGAGAAGGGGGACAGGGGAAGCTTTCTTT. Protein: CAWRRGTGEAFF.

The chain links TRBV6-7 to TRBJ1-2; 8 bases fit TRBD1. TRBV6-7 is placed among ORFs of uncertain function. The J segment lost 2 bases and the V segment lost 5 bases, leaving 10 bases of the junction unmatched. This CDR3 is 16 amino acids long. CDR3 region: CASSLPPGQVNYGYTF. CDR3 in DNA: TGTGCCAGCAGTCTACCTCCGGGACAGGTCAACTATGGCTACACCTTC.

V and J are TRBV10-3 and TRBJ2-7; 7 bases fit TRBD2. The V gene's germline CDR1 is ENHRY and CDR2 SYGVKD. The CDR3 spans 14 residues. Trimming removed 8 bases from V and 4 bases from J; junction bases left unmatched: 11. This chain's CDR3 is CAIRAREGQYEQYF. CDR3 nucleotides: TGTGCCATCCGAGCTAGGGAGGGCCAGTACGAGCAGTACTTC.